The following is a TCR beta chain sequence with its context. The data were obtained in a study of control samples from healthy donors and cancer patients. The CDR3 is 12 amino acids. Germline CDR1 reads SEHNR; CDR2 reads FQNEAQ (reference sequence). V was clipped by 3 bases and J by 8 bases, with 7 bases between them. Some clones are missing from TCRdb's copy, which holds only in-frame ones; the method was immunoSEQ multiplex PCR. The table has 210,000 or so clones, 91% seen once. The receptor was derived from a man aged 25-45 years in good health. The V gene is TRBV7-9, the J gene TRBJ1-4; D remains ambiguous. Sequencing used blood. In DNA, the CDR3 is TGTGCCAGCAGCTTTCAAGGGGAAAAACTGTTTTTT. Its translation is CASSFQGEKLFF.